This T cell receptor beta chain appears in the sequencing data of a study of blood T cell repertoires in COVID-19. At the level of the study: Sources were T cells, B-cell-depleted T cells, or PBMCs; the material itself was cDNA or gDNA.

Participants reported their clinical history, and cohort assignment relied on those reports. Before being deemed recovered, Cohort 3 donors had two negative PCRs, clearance, or symptom resolution. The CDR3 runs 14 residues. Germline CDR1 and CDR2: ENHRY and SYGVKD. Trimming cost V 3 bases and J 4 bases; bases outside gene matches: 4. Study processing details: Quantification of nucleated cells was approximated via reference gene primer amplification. Produced via immunoSEQ multiplex PCR; TCRdb's table is partial and in-frame only. V and J calls and clone size come straight from that table; D and trimming were deduced from the DNA. Of under 300,000 clones listed, approximately 83% are singletons.

Specimen: PBMCs or T cells enriched from blood (not recorded which). V gene TRBV10-3 combines with J gene TRBJ1-2; TRBD1 aligns across 8 bases. This clonotype was obtained from a woman in her forties or fifties who had recovered from COVID-19. DNA for the CDR3: TGTGCCATCAGTGACGGACAGGGTTCCTATGGCTACACCTTC. Amino acid sequence: CAISDGQGSYGYTF.